Sequencing of this T cell receptor (beta chain) was carried out in a study of beta chain features in type 1 diabetes (dated by TCRdb to between 2018 and 2020). At the level of the whole study: No differences in mean age, gender distribution, total cell number or subset yield were found between patients and healthy donors. The study compared TCRB repertoires of sorted circulating CD4+ T cell subsets between recently diagnosed type 1 diabetes patients and matched healthy donors. Regulatory and stem cell-like memory subsets were obtained from only 8 patients and about eight healthy donors, while naive and central memory subsets were obtained from all 30 or so donors. A total of roughly 98,000,000 sorted cells were examined across all samples, and RNA yield correlated strongly with the number of cells per subset.

For CDR1 and CDR2, the germline V gene lists MGHRA and YSYEKL. V is reduced by 0 bases and J by 14 bases, leaving a spacing of 15 bases between them. Its CDR3 holds 13 amino acids, cysteine through phenylalanine. Left in the record is the CDR3 DNA by itself, 39 bases read in frame from the first base. Overall study outcomes, separate from this receptor: In all four CD4+ subsets, TCRB CDR3 length was moderately but significantly shorter in type 1 diabetes patients. Naive, central memory and regulatory TCRB repertoires appeared to be more similar among patients than among healthy donors. Shorter templates might have been favored by PCR, but patient and control samples were amplified and corrected together, so both groups would have been affected equally by any skew. At VDJ recombination sites, type 1 diabetes patients had fewer insertions and more deleted nucleotides, which implies abnormalities in thymic rearrangement. Because the HLA sub-analyses included only small numbers of individuals, any influence of HLA type on TCRB rearrangement was left unresolved. Because cDNA was sequenced instead of genomic DNA, activated cells with high expression could be over-represented, although the groups did not differ in activation or CD3 levels.

A word on this clone: Its antigen is currently not known. No much larger clone exists at a distance of one base, and base qualities are not known.

Each donor gave one peripheral blood draw, averaging approximately 0.12 L, which was collected into heparinised tubes. Using a panel that included CD45RO, CCR7, CD25, CD127, CD95 and CD27, naive, central memory, regulatory and stem cell-like memory CD4+ T cells were sorted on a BD FACSAria II. Every sorted population had a purity above 98%. PBMCs were isolated immediately by Lymphoprep density gradient centrifugation and stained directly without culture. To minimize batch effects, samples were stained and sorted in pairs, one healthy donor with one patient per experiment. The High Capacity cDNA Reverse Transcription Kit was used to reverse transcribe all of the isolated RNA, meaning that expressed TCRB transcripts were what got sequenced. Deep immunoSEQ sequencing was performed on naive, central memory and regulatory T cell samples, with an average of around 3.5 million total reads per sample. Sorted cells were lysed in RLT buffer and RNA was extracted with DNase-treated RNeasy Micro or Mini kits, depending on cell number. Each cell subset was processed separately to prevent cross-contamination, with patient and healthy donor samples processed together. The immunoSEQ multiplex PCR was used to amplify TCRB sequences from cDNA, yielding 87-bp fragments that span the CDR3 region. Amplicons were sequenced on the Illumina HiSeq platform. From the authors' description of their analysis: PCR bias was corrected computationally using synthetic template baselines, and reads within Hamming distance 2 were collapsed, with unmergeable singletons discarded. Reads were aligned against IMGT so that V, D and J genes, CDR3 length and insertions or deletions at six rearrangement sites could be assigned. Within each subset, clonotype counts were normalized to sorted cell number, after which true diversity and Gini coefficients were computed with the tcR R package. The overlap coefficient, calculated on TCRB nucleotide sequences, was used to quantify repertoire sharing. Out-of-frame TCRB sequences from naive cells were analyzed as a proxy for the pre-selection repertoire. In its TCRdb copy, this immuneACCESS table keeps in-frame sequences only and misses some clones. Where compared with another copy, unresolved V genes explain less than half of these, and the others have no known cause. For V, J and clone size, that table is used; D and trimming come from the DNA. Here the sample has around 150,000 clones; roughly 59% occur a single time. Approximately 0.09% of the sample lies in the top ten.

The chain employs TRBV4-1 and TRBJ2-3; the D call is tentative, TRBD1 or TRBD2, as each matches 5 bases. Sequencing input: naive CD4+ T cells from blood. Interpreted using the paper, the cell subset or site label stands for: true naive CD4+ T cells. This clonotype was obtained from a man aged 25-45 years with type 1 diabetes. The DNA sequence follows: TGCGCCAGCAGCCAAGAACCGGGGCAGCTCCCGTATTTT. This translates into CASSQEPGQLPYF.